One and the same sample provided the 22 T cell receptor beta chains below, sequenced in a study of blood T cells in healthy people across ages. Together with a sample-barcoded 5' primer, a J-beta primer mix was included in a second PCR lasting about 7 to 12 cycles. TCRdb reprocessed the 5' RACE reads with MiXCR, giving one entry per CDR3 protein. The sample lists some 920,000 distinct CDR3 sequences; 45% to 60% were seen once. The sequencing sample was made of blood. The receptors come from a woman between 55 and 75 years old in good health.

The J gene is TRBJ2-5, the V gene TRBV11-2; D is uncertain. The closer fit of TRBJ2-7 to the DNA end suggests the J call may be wrong. CDR3 length: 12 residues. Germline V gene sequence: CDR1 SGHAT, CDR2 FQNNGV. The CDR3 protein is CASSVGKGEQYF. DNA of the CDR3: TGTGCCAGCAGCGTCGGAAAAGGCGAGCAGTACTTC.

The chain carries TRBV6-5 and TRBJ2-7, with TRBD1 matching 8 bases. The V gene's germline CDR1 is MNHEY and CDR2 SVGAGI. The CDR3 length is 15 residues. After removal of 7 bases from V and 0 bases from J, the junction contained 8 bases not matched to a gene. In DNA form, the CDR3 reads TGTGCCAGCACTGAGACAGGGGTTGGCTCCTACGAGCAGTACTTC. As protein: CASTETGVGSYEQYF.

The gene calls are TRBV5-1 and TRBJ2-7; D perhaps matches TRBD1 (6 bases). Germline-derived CDR1 and CDR2 are SGHRS and YFSETQ. Trimming removed 3 bases at V and 2 bases at J, with 15 bases between. The CDR3 loop spans 15 amino acids. The CDR3 is CASSWNRDGAYEQYF. CDR3 DNA: TGCGCCAGCAGCTGGAACAGGGACGGGGCCTACGAGCAGTACTTC.

The chain couples TRBV20-1 to TRBJ1-1; D is possibly TRBD1 (5 bases). Germline V lookup: CDR1 DFQATT, CDR2 SNEGSKA (reference sequence). Trimming shortened V by 3 bases and J by 0 bases, and 17 bases separated the two germline ends. The CDR3 length is 16 residues. The CDR3 sequence: CSARGLQRAMNTEAFF. CDR3 DNA: TGCAGTGCTAGGGGACTTCAACGGGCTATGAACACTGAAGCTTTCTTT.

The chain links TRBV29-1 to TRBJ2-7; 9 bases align to TRBD1. Losses at the gene ends were 0 bases for V and 1 base for J; bases not matched to a gene: 7. The CDR3 loop spans 16 amino acids. Germline CDR1 reads SQVTM; CDR2 reads ANQGSEA. CDR3 protein: CSVEDITGTGSYEQYF. As DNA, the CDR3 is TGCAGCGTTGAAGATATTACCGGGACAGGGTCCTACGAGCAGTACTTC.

In regard to this clonotype: The junction does not match germline at one end; this may be a read error. The V gene is TRBV4-1, the J gene TRBJ2-6; 10 bases are a match to TRBD1. This CDR3 is built from 18 residues. Looked up from germline, CDR1 is MGHRA and CDR2 is YSYEKL. This chain's CDR3 is CASSAPGQGQSAANVLTF. CDR3 coding DNA: TGCGCCAGCAGCGCACCGGGACAGGGGCAATCTGCGGCCAACGTCCTGACTTTC.

This clonotype has ten or more counts. This chain connects TRBV5-5 to TRBJ2-7; 7 bases line up with TRBD1. The CDR3 totals 14 residues. CDR1 and CDR2 (germline): SGHKS, YYEKEE (reference sequence). The junction had 4 bases not matched to a gene; V was cut back by 0 bases and J by 4 bases. This CDR3 is CASSLGQGWYEQYF. The CDR3 DNA reads TGTGCCAGCAGCTTGGGACAGGGTTGGTACGAGCAGTACTTC.

This clonotype was found a few times. This chain connects TRBV6-2 or TRBV6-3 to TRBJ2-5; possibly TRBD2 for D (5 bases). Between the trimmed V and J ends, which lost 2 bases and 4 bases, there was a span of 14 bases. CDR1 is MNHEY, CDR2 SVGEGT, per germline. The CDR3 is 15 amino acids. This chain's CDR3 is CASSYDSSGSETQYF. The DNA for the CDR3 is TGTGCCAGCAGTTACGACTCCAGCGGTTCAGAGACCCAGTACTTC.

This clonotype came up once. One junction end does not reproduce the germline sequence, and a read error may be involved. The chain is built from TRBV27 and TRBJ2-2; no definite D call. The CDR3 has 11 residues. Germline V gene lookup returns CDR1 MNHEY and CDR2 SMNVEV (reference sequence). CDR3 protein: CATSWGGELFF. CDR3 DNA: TGTGCCACCAGTTGGGGCGGGGAGCTGTTTTTT.

The chain carries TRBV6-2 or TRBV6-3 and TRBJ2-3; D unresolved. Trimming took 3 bases from V and 1 from J, leaving 11 bases between them. The germline V gene has CDR1 MNHEY and CDR2 SVGEGT. The CDR3 extends over 15 amino acids. Here the CDR3 reads CASSYRITGTDTQYF. DNA of the CDR3: TGTGCCAGCAGTTATCGGATCACTGGCACAGATACGCAGTATTTT.

This clonotype was counted a few times. CDR3 loop: CASSDRSYYGYTF. The CDR3 DNA reads TGTGCCAGCAGTGACAGGTCTTACTATGGCTACACCTTC. V is TRBV6-2 or TRBV6-3 and J is TRBJ1-2; maybe TRBD1 (6 bases). Germline V gene sequence: CDR1 MNHEY, CDR2 SVGEGT. The CDR3 is 13 amino acids. V lost 5 bases and J lost 3, with 10 bases in between.

The J gene is TRBJ2-5, the V gene TRBV27; a weak D match, TRBD1 (6 bases). Looked up from germline, CDR1 is MNHEY and CDR2 is SMNVEV (reference sequence). V gave up 1 base and J gave up 4 bases, with 10 bases separating them. This CDR3 contains 14 residues. The CDR3 reads CASSLWDKGETQYF. The CDR3, as DNA: TGTGCCAGCAGTTTATGGGACAAGGGAGAGACCCAGTACTTC.

As concerns this clonotype: The junction departs from the called germline gene at one end, perhaps through a read error. Here the CDR3 DNA reads TGCGCCAGCAGTGCCTCACTAGCGGGGACGAGGAATGGGCAGTTCTTC. Its translation is CASSASLAGTRNGQFF. The V call is TRBV10-1, the J call TRBJ2-1; 10 bases fit TRBD2. The CDR3 has 16 amino acids. Germline V gene sequence: CDR1 WNHNN, CDR2 SYGVQD (reference sequence).

The rearrangement joins TRBV20-1 to TRBJ1-5; D ambiguous. The V gene's germline CDR1 is DFQATT and CDR2 SNEGSKA (reference sequence). The CDR3 runs 11 residues. V shed 5 bases and J shed 6 bases, with 8 bases lying between them. CDR3 in amino acids: CSASIGQPQHF. CDR3 nucleotide sequence: TGCAGTGCTTCAATTGGTCAGCCCCAGCATTTT.

The genes are TRBV27 and TRBJ2-5; D possibly corresponds to TRBD2 (6 bases). Trimming stripped 8 bases from V and 3 bases from J, with 22 bases between. Germline values: CDR1 MNHEY, CDR2 SMNVEV (reference sequence). This CDR3 contains 16 residues. The CDR3: CASSTLTGLLKETQYF. In nucleotides, the CDR3 is TGTGCCAGCTCCACCCTCACGGGACTCTTAAAAGAGACCCAGTACTTC.

The V gene is TRBV29-1, the J gene TRBJ2-1; a possible D gene is TRBD2 (6 bases). Per the germline V gene, CDR1 is SQVTM and CDR2 is ANQGSEA. The CDR3 has 10 residues. Trimming left V 7 bases short and J 7 bases short, with 8 bases between. The CDR3 here is CSAGGNEQFF. CDR3 in DNA: TGCAGCGCTGGGGGGAATGAGCAGTTCTTC.

V gene TRBV28 combines with J gene TRBJ2-1; tentative D call: TRBD2 (5 bases). Germline V CDR1 and CDR2: MDHEN, SYDVKM. There are 14 residues in the CDR3. DNA for the CDR3: TGTTCTACCGTCGGCGGGCCTTCCTACAATGAGCAGTTCTTC. Translation: CSTVGGPSYNEQFF.

This clonotype was detected only once. This chain connects TRBV28 to TRBJ2-4; the match to TRBD1 covers 12 bases. The DNA end favors TRBJ2-7, so the J call may be wrong. The CDR3 length is 15 residues. CDR1 and CDR2 (germline): MDHEN, SYDVKM. The CDR3 DNA sequence: TGTGCCAGCAGGGGGACAGGGGGCATGTTGGACGAGCAGTACTTC. It translates to CASRGTGGMLDEQYF.

CDR3 in DNA: TGTGCCAGCAGCTGGGGGACAGGGAGGGATCAGCCCCAGCATTTT. It is translated as CASSWGTGRDQPQHF. The rearrangement links TRBV7-9 to TRBJ1-5; 9 nucleotides agree with TRBD1. The CDR3 length is 15 residues. Germline CDR1 SEHNR, CDR2 FQNEAQ (reference sequence). The ends lost 4 bases at V and 5 bases at J; junction bases unmatched: 6.

This clonotype was detected a few times. This sequence joins TRBV10-3 and TRBJ2-7; perhaps TRBD2 as D (5 bases). V lost 10 bases to trimming and J lost 2 bases, with 12 bases between them. Germline V gene data show CDR1 as ENHRY and CDR2 as SYGVKD. The CDR3 loop spans 12 amino acids. CDR3 coding DNA: TGTGCCACCGGAAGAGGGACCTACGAGCAGTACTTC. This sequence encodes CATGRGTYEQYF.

This CDR3 is CASSCPTKDGYTF. CDR3 sequence (DNA): TGTGCCAGCAGTTGCCCGACGAAAGATGGCTACACCTTC. The V gene is TRBV6-2 or TRBV6-3, the J gene TRBJ1-2; D remains unclear. The CDR3 is made up of 13 amino acids. Germline CDR1 is MNHEY and CDR2 is SVGEGT. V dropped 4 bases and J dropped 6 bases, with 12 bases sitting between them.

The chain carries TRBV7-7 and TRBJ2-7; D could derive from TRBD1 or TRBD2 (5 bases each). Trimming removed 3 bases at V and 2 bases at J, with 8 bases between. The CDR3 contains 13 residues. Germline V gives CDR1 SSHAT, CDR2 FNYEAQ (reference sequence). CDR3 in DNA: TGTGCCAGCAGCTTGGGGGTAGCCTACGAGCAGTACTTC. Its translation is CASSLGVAYEQYF.